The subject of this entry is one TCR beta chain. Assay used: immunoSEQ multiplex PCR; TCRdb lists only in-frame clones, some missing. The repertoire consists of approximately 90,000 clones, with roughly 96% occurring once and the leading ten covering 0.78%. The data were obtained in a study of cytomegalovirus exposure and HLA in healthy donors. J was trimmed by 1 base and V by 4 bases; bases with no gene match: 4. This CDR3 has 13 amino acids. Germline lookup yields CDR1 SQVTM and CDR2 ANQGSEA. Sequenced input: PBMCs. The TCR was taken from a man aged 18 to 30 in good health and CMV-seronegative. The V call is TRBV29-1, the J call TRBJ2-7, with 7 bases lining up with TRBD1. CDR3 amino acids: CSVAGDRSYEQYF. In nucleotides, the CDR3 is TGCAGCGTTGCAGGGGACAGATCCTACGAGCAGTACTTC.